The present T cell receptor beta chain was sequenced within a study of preoperative IRX-2 immunotherapy in early breast cancer. Here immunoSEQ multiplex PCR was the method, and the copy in TCRdb shows in-frame clones only, minus some. Among a few thousand clones, around 80% were seen once, and the ten largest hold 5.8%. This clone was recorded once. The treatment denotes: preoperative locoregional IRX-2 cytokine immunotherapy. Patients received preoperative, locoregional IRX-2 cytokine immunotherapy in a phase Ib study. The CDR3 is made up of 15 amino acids. The V gene lost 3 bases and the J gene lost 0 bases, with 12 bases spanning the gap. Germline CDR1 LNHDA, CDR2 SQIVND (reference sequence).

This chain connects TRBV19 to TRBJ2-7; D is unresolved. This specimen consisted of tumor tissue, obtained before IRX-2 immunotherapy. The TCR was taken from a human donor with breast cancer. CDR3 residues: CASSIGRDSSYEQYF. DNA for the CDR3: TGTGCCAGTAGTATCGGACGCGATAGCTCCTACGAGCAGTACTTC.